Listed below are T cell receptor beta chains from one sample, sequenced in a study of cytomegalovirus exposure and HLA in healthy donors. Using immunoSEQ multiplex PCR, the repertoire was profiled, and TCRdb retains in-frame clones only, with some absent. There are more than 90,000 clones in the sample; about 61% occur only once, and 2.2% lies in the top ten. Source material: PBMCs. Every receptor here comes from a woman aged 25 to 39 in good health and CMV-seronegative. Both conserved end residues are part of each CDR3. A D gene is named only where the DNA matches it firmly. For some rows the clone size is stated as once, few or many, or as a class when expanded; others skip it.

J gene	V gene	D gene	clone size	CDR3 protein	CDR3 DNA
TRBJ2-3	TRBV27	TRBD2	-	CASTSGRARTDTQYF	TGTGCCAGCACTAGCGGGAGGGCCAGGACAGATACGCAGTATTTT
TRBJ2-7	TRBV28	TRBD2	few	CASSLEGTSGRVEQYF	TGTGCCAGCAGTTTGGAGGGGACTAGCGGGAGGGTCGAGCAGTACTTC
TRBJ2-5	TRBV7-2	-	-	CASSLEGGAETQYF	TGTGCCAGCAGCTTAGAAGGGGGAGCCGAGACCCAGTACTTC
TRBJ2-7	TRBV5-4	TRBD2	-	CASSLGSSGSLTYEQYF	TGTGCCAGCAGCTTGGGGTCTAGCGGGAGTTTAACCTACGAGCAGTACTTC
TRBJ2-3	TRBV10-3	TRBD2	-	CAISVGISGITDTQYF	TGTGCCATCAGTGTCGGGATTAGCGGGATAACAGATACGCAGTATTTT
TRBJ2-2	TRBV10-1	-	-	CASGPGHNTGELFF	TGCGCCAGCGGCCCGGGACACAACACCGGGGAGCTGTTTTTT
TRBJ1-5	TRBV6-4	TRBD1	-	CASSASGGGQPQHF	TGTGCCAGCAGTGCATCAGGGGGCGGTCAGCCCCAGCATTTT
TRBJ1-1	TRBV14	TRBD1	-	CASSQVQGWITEAFF	TGTGCCAGCAGCCAGGTACAGGGGTGGATCACTGAAGCTTTCTTT
TRBJ1-1	TRBV6-5	-	-	CASSEQDPNTEAFF	TGTGCCAGCAGTGAACAGGACCCAAACACTGAAGCTTTCTTT
TRBJ1-2	TRBV15	-	-	CATSRQGNYGYTF	TGTGCCACCAGCAGACAGGGAAATTATGGCTACACCTTC
TRBJ1-2	TRBV2	-	few	CASLAQVYGYTF	TGTGCCAGCCTTGCGCAGGTTTATGGCTACACCTTC
TRBJ2-5	TRBV4-3	-	-	CASSQDQAGETQYF	TGCGCCAGCAGCCAAGATCAGGCGGGAGAGACCCAGTACTTC
TRBJ2-1	TRBV30	TRBD2	-	CAWSTQLAGVIYNEQFF	TGTGCCTGGAGTACCCAACTAGCGGGAGTAATCTACAATGAGCAGTTCTTC
TRBJ2-7	TRBV27	-	-	CASKLSDSTPTYEQYF	TGTGCCAGCAAACTCTCAGACTCCACTCCGACCTACGAGCAGTACTTC
TRBJ1-1	TRBV7-9	-	-	CASNFPALGYRDEAFF	TGTGCCAGCAACTTTCCCGCTTTGGGTTACCGGGATGAAGCTTTCTTT
TRBJ1-5	TRBV4-3	-	-	CASSQSGGSNQPQHF	TGCGCCAGCAGCCAAAGCGGCGGTAGCAATCAGCCCCAGCATTTT
TRBJ1-1	TRBV13	-	-	CASSLGQDRAFF	TGTGCCAGCAGCTTGGGGCAGGATAGGGCTTTCTTT
TRBJ2-7	TRBV6-1	TRBD1	-	CASSEAGGTYEQYF	TGTGCCAGCAGTGAAGCAGGGGGCACCTACGAGCAGTACTTC
TRBJ2-7	TRBV28	-	few	CASSFGSSYEQYF	TGTGCCAGCAGTTTCGGGAGCTCCTACGAGCAGTACTTC
TRBJ1-1	TRBV9	TRBD1	-	CASSARDRNTEAFF	TGTGCCAGCAGCGCCCGGGACAGGAACACTGAAGCTTTCTTT
TRBJ2-7	TRBV9	TRBD1	-	CASSYSGTGYDEQYF	TGTGCCAGCAGCTACTCCGGGACAGGGTATGACGAGCAGTACTTC
TRBJ2-5	TRBV4-2	TRBD2	-	CASSQITPGLAGLGDRETQYF	TGTGCCAGCAGCCAGATTACCCCGGGACTAGCGGGATTGGGCGATCGGGAGACCCAGTACTTC
TRBJ2-7	TRBV9	TRBD2	-	CASSGGLGGYEQYF	TGTGCCAGCAGCGGGGGACTAGGGGGTTACGAGCAGTACTTC
TRBJ2-7	TRBV27	-	-	CASRSARVSSYEQYF	TGTGCCAGCAGATCAGCCAGGGTTAGCTCCTACGAGCAGTACTTC
TRBJ2-5	TRBV7-7	TRBD2	-	CASSLAGLAGETQYF	TGTGCTAGCAGCTTAGCGGGACTAGCGGGAGAGACCCAGTACTTC
TRBJ2-3	TRBV2	TRBD2	-	CASRPTSGTADTQYF	TGTGCCAGCAGACCTACTAGCGGGACGGCAGATACGCAGTATTTT
TRBJ1-2	TRBV5-6	TRBD1	-	CASSLVRGPGYTF	TGTGCCAGCAGCTTGGTAAGGGGGCCAGGCTACACCTTC
TRBJ2-3	TRBV5-4	-	few	CAGSLGVSTDTQYF	TGTGCCGGATCCCTAGGGGTTAGCACAGATACGCAGTATTTT
TRBJ2-7	TRBV18	TRBD2	-	CASSPGTSGSPIYEQYF	TGTGCCAGCTCACCAGGGACTAGCGGGTCTCCAATCTACGAGCAGTACTTC
TRBJ2-3	TRBV28	-	few	CASSLGLTPKRSDTQYF	TGTGCCAGCAGTTTAGGGCTAACTCCTAAACGATCAGATACGCAGTATTTT
TRBJ2-7	TRBV2	-	once	CASSGPAVNSYEQYF	TGTGCCAGCAGTGGACCAGCGGTCAACTCCTACGAGCAGTACTTC
TRBJ1-1	TRBV5-1	-	-	CASTTGAEAFF	TGCGCCAGCACTACAGGAGCTGAAGCTTTCTTT
TRBJ1-2	TRBV4-1	-	-	CASSPTLGGAQRGYTF	TGCGCCAGCAGCCCCACCCTTGGGGGGGCGCAGAGGGGCTACACCTTC
TRBJ2-7	TRBV29-1	-	-	CSVPGRGSHEQYF	TGCAGCGTTCCCGGACGGGGATCCCACGAGCAGTACTTC
TRBJ2-2	TRBV19	-	once	CASMVGGAGGELFF	TGTGCCAGTATGGTTGGGGGAGCGGGCGGGGAGCTGTTTTTT
TRBJ2-5	TRBV11-2	-	-	CASSLTAGRETQYF	TGTGCCAGCAGCTTGACGGCGGGACGGGAGACCCAGTACTTC
TRBJ2-2	TRBV2	-	few	CASRGGQSTGELFF	TGTGCCAGCAGGGGGGGACAGAGCACCGGGGAGCTGTTTTTT